The 3 T cell receptor beta chains presented below share a single source sample, sequenced in a study of T cell repertoires in cytomegalovirus infection (dated by TCRdb to the late 2010s). The label giving this sample's treatment or condition can be read as: in vitro stimulation with specific CMV peptide epitopes to enrich CMV-specific T cells. TCRdb shows the sequencer as Illumina HiSeq 1500. Using fastp at Q25 and MiXCR, TCRdb reprocessed the public reads and kept productive beta chains. Rows with one shared CDR3 protein collapse into an entry with the most common genes and DNA. Here the sample has 650,000 to 900,000 distinct CDR3 sequences; less than 35% occur a single time. Under 15% of the sample is taken by the ten largest. No antigen is known for these receptors. The material sequenced was cultured CD8+ T cells from PBMCs, taken from culture after CMV antigen stimulation. Receptors originate from a human donor in good health (CMV status not recorded). Some clones in this sample may be carry-over from other donors' samples.

There are a few counts of this clonotype. This chain connects TRBV5-5 to TRBJ2-5; maybe TRBD1 (7 bases). The germline V gene encodes CDR1 SGHKS and CDR2 YYEKEE (reference sequence). V was shortened by 4 bases and J by 6 bases, with 16 bases between the two germline ends. The CDR3 covers 14 residues. In DNA form, the CDR3 reads TGTGCCAGCAGCCCGGGACCAGGGGGGAAGACCCAGTACTTC. Protein: CASSPGPGGKTQYF.

The chain combines TRBV20-1 with TRBJ1-2; D not resolved. The CDR3 consists of 13 residues. Trimming cost V 1 base and J 4 bases, with 10 bases left between them. Germline-derived CDR1 and CDR2 are DFQATT and SNEGSKA (reference sequence). The CDR3 nucleotides read TGCAGTGCTAGAGCTAACAAGCTCTATGGCTACACCTTC. Translating it yields CSARANKLYGYTF.

A few counts support this clonotype. The chain uses TRBV7-6 and TRBJ1-5; D unclear. The CDR3 is 13 residues long. Trimming took 5 bases from V and 6 from J, leaving 11 bases between them. Germline CDR1 is SGHVS and CDR2 is FNYEAQ. For the CDR3, the DNA is TGTGCCAGCAGCCCTAGAAAAGGTCAGCCCCAGCATTTT. It translates to CASSPRKGQPQHF.